These 32 T cell receptor beta chains were sequenced from one sample in a study of graft-versus-host responses after intestinal transplantation (TCRdb year 2021). Their antigens remain unidentified. The time point tag for this specimen amounts to: cells obtained before transplantation from donor or recipient. Preparation of the library involved the immunoSEQ multiplex PCR assay. TCRdb provides this immuneACCESS table in a form limited to in-frame rearrangements. Some clones are lacking; in checked studies, under half of them reflect an unresolved V gene, and why the rest are absent is not known. The sample data list roughly 120,000 clones, and 85% to 95% of these were observed just once. Roughly 0.5% of the sample lies in the top ten. The source was unstimulated CD8+ T cells sorted from spleen or lymph node cells, collected before intestinal transplant. Receptor source: a human donor who received an intestinal transplant.

The chain couples TRBV2 to TRBJ2-1; D is unresolved. The CDR3 spans 11 residues. Trimming cost V 0 bases and J 12 bases, with 6 bases left between them. Per the germline V gene, CDR1 is SNHLY and CDR2 is FYNNEI. CDR3 region: CASSEAPVQFF. CDR3 in DNA: TGTGCCAGCAGTGAAGCGCCGGTGCAGTTCTTC.

The count of this clone is one. The V and J genes are TRBV6-5 and TRBJ2-1, with 9 bases identical to TRBD2. The germline CDR1 and CDR2 sequences are MNHEY and SVGAGI. This CDR3 is 15 amino acids long. V lost 8 bases, J lost 5 bases, and 10 bases stayed unmatched. The CDR3 here is CASWGEREANNEQFF. The CDR3 DNA reads TGTGCCAGCTGGGGCGAGCGGGAGGCAAACAATGAGCAGTTCTTC.

Concerning this clone: One junction end disagrees with the germline gene, perhaps due to a read error. The V call is TRBV7-7, the J call TRBJ2-3, with D perhaps assigned TRBD1 or TRBD2 (5 bases each). The CDR3 contains 16 residues. From germline, CDR1 is SSHAT and CDR2 FNYEAQ (reference sequence). CDR3 sequence (DNA): TGTGCTAGCAGCCCCGGGACGTGGGGAGGCACAGATACGCAGTATTTT. As protein: CASSPGTWGGTDTQYF.

The chain uses TRBV7-2 and TRBJ2-3; 7 positions match TRBD2. After removal of 1 base from V and 4 bases from J, the junction contained 17 bases not matched to a gene. CDR1 SGHTA and CDR2 FQGNSA come from the germline V gene. CDR3 length equals 19 residues. This chain's CDR3 is CASSLVVGTTVRWADTQYF. The CDR3 nucleotides read TGTGCCAGCAGCTTAGTGGTGGGGACTACAGTTCGCTGGGCAGATACGCAGTATTTT.

The chain carries TRBV28 and TRBJ1-5, with 7 bases fitting TRBD1. J was trimmed by 0 bases and V by 3 bases; bases with no gene match: 5. The CDR3 loop spans 16 amino acids. The germline V gene has CDR1 MDHEN and CDR2 SYDVKM. The CDR3 nucleotides are TGTGCCAGCAGTTTCGTGAAGGGGGCTAGCAATCAGCCCCAGCATTTT. It codes for CASSFVKGASNQPQHF. Drawing the rest from reference TRBV28 and TRBJ1-5, the complete variable domain is DVKVTQSSRYLVKRTGEKVFLECVQDMDHENMFWYRQDPGLGLRLIYFSYDVKMKEKGDIPEGYSVSREKKERFSLILESASTNQTSMYLCASSFVKGASNQPQHFGDGTRLSIL.

The chain joins TRBV29-1 to TRBJ2-1; 8 bases are a match to TRBD2. This CDR3 comprises 13 residues. Germline V gene data show CDR1 as SQVTM and CDR2 as ANQGSEA. J lost 3 bases, V lost 4 bases, and 2 bases had no gene match. CDR3 residues: CSVVSGVYNEQFF. The CDR3 bases are TGCAGCGTTGTTAGCGGGGTCTACAATGAGCAGTTCTTC.

This chain connects TRBV6-5 to TRBJ1-1; the D gene is possibly TRBD1 (5 bases). Per the germline V gene, CDR1 is MNHEY and CDR2 is SVGAGI. V was clipped by 5 bases and J by 5 bases, with 12 bases between them. The CDR3 consists of 13 residues. CDR3 loop: CASSGGPETEAFF. The CDR3, as DNA: TGTGCCAGCAGTGGGGGACCGGAGACTGAAGCTTTCTTT.

The CDR3 DNA reads as TGTGCCAGCAGCTACCTGAACACTGAAGCTTTCTTT. This gives the protein CASSYLNTEAFF. V gene TRBV13 combines with J gene TRBJ1-1; D is undetermined. The CDR3 sequence is 12 residues long. Trimming left V 4 bases short and J 0 bases short, with 3 bases between. Germline lookup yields CDR1 PRHDT and CDR2 FYEKMQ (reference sequence).

The rearrangement uses TRBV4-1 and TRBJ1-2; D may be TRBD1 (5 bases). The CDR3 spans 17 residues. Germline V CDR1 and CDR2: MGHRA, YSYEKL. V was cut by 0 bases and J by 6 bases, with 20 bases left in between. CDR3 protein: CASSQDFRQGPQDGYTF. The CDR3 coding sequence is TGCGCCAGCAGCCAAGACTTCCGGCAGGGACCTCAAGATGGCTACACCTTC.

V and J are TRBV19 and TRBJ1-5; the D is unclear. The germline V gene has CDR1 LNHDA and CDR2 SQIVND (reference sequence). The ends were cut back, 7 bases at V and 4 bases at J, with 14 bases in the middle. There are 14 residues in the CDR3. CDR3 coding DNA: TGTGCCAGTACCCAAAGGGAAGGTAATCAGCCCCAGCATTTT. It encodes CASTQREGNQPQHF.

The genes are TRBV27 and TRBJ1-2; D uncertain. This CDR3 region has 13 residues. Germline loops: CDR1 MNHEY, CDR2 SMNVEV (reference sequence). With 6 bases removed from V and 3 bases from J, the gap between germline ends came to 11 bases. This CDR3 reads CASSPGGHYGYTF. CDR3 nucleotide sequence: TGTGCCAGCAGCCCCGGCGGGCACTATGGCTACACCTTC.

CDR3 DNA: TGTGCCAGCAGCGCTACAGGTCAGGGTTCTGGAAACACCATATATTTT. Its translation is CASSATGQGSGNTIYF. The chain couples TRBV5-6 to TRBJ1-3; perhaps TRBD1 as D (5 bases). Germline CDR1 SGHDT, CDR2 YYEEEE. V was clipped by 4 bases and J by 1 base, with 15 bases between them. The CDR3 is 16 amino acids. Complete variable domain (other parts from reference TRBV5-6 and TRBJ1-3): DAGVTQSPTHLIKTRGQQVTLRCSPKSGHDTVSWYQQALGQGPQFIFQYYEEEERQRGNFPDRFSGHQFPNYSSELNVNALLLGDSALYLCASSATGQGSGNTIYFGEGSWLTVV.

The genes are TRBV2 and TRBJ2-7; D possibly corresponds to TRBD1 (5 bases). The CDR3 is 14 amino acids. Trimming pared 3 bases from V and 0 bases from J, leaving 9 bases between. Germline V lookup: CDR1 SNHLY, CDR2 FYNNEI. The CDR3 region has the DNA TGTGCCAGCAGTGATGACAGTACCTCCTACGAGCAGTACTTC. Amino acids: CASSDDSTSYEQYF. Supplemented by reference TRBV2 and TRBJ2-7, the full variable domain reads EPEVTQTPSHQVTQMGQEVILRCVPISNHLYFYWYRQILGQKVEFLVSFYNNEISEKSEIFDDQFSVERPDGSNFTLKIRSTKLEDSAMYFCASSDDSTSYEQYFGPGTRLTVT.

The rearrangement joins TRBV28 to TRBJ1-3, with no clear D. V was cut by 2 bases and J by 0 bases, with 8 bases left in between. The germline CDR1 and CDR2 sequences are MDHEN and SYDVKM. The CDR3 is 15 amino acids. For the CDR3, the DNA is TGTGCCAGCAGTTTAACGCCCCACTCTGGAAACACCATATATTTT. Translating gives CASSLTPHSGNTIYF.

CDR3 bases: TGTGCCAGCAGCCCTCCGGGACAGTCCCCCTACGAGCAGTACTTC. Translated: CASSPPGQSPYEQYF. The chain couples TRBV7-9 to TRBJ2-7; 7 bases match TRBD1. Germline V gene lookup returns CDR1 SEHNR and CDR2 FQNEAQ (reference sequence). V was pared by 5 bases and J by 2 bases, with 9 bases of the junction left unmatched. This CDR3 spans 15 amino acids.

As to this clone: The junction shows a germline mismatch at one end, possibly a read error. The V gene is TRBV7-7, the J gene TRBJ2-1; D is possibly TRBD2 (6 bases). CDR1 is SSHAT and CDR2 is FNYEAQ in the germline V gene (reference sequence). This CDR3 has 13 amino acids. As DNA, the CDR3 is TGTGCTAGCAGCTTAGGCACGCGGGGTGAGCAGTTCTTC. Residues: CASSLGTRGEQFF.

The chain carries TRBV5-6 and TRBJ2-7, with 7 nucleotides matching TRBD2. CDR1 is SGHDT, CDR2 YYEEEE, per germline. The junction had 0 bases not matched to a gene; V was cut back by 0 bases and J by 3 bases. The length of the CDR3 is 13 residues. CDR3 in DNA: TGTGCCAGCAGCTTGGGGGGGGGCTACGAGCAGTACTTC. Protein: CASSLGGGYEQYF. The variable domain in full, completed from reference TRBV5-6 and TRBJ2-7, reads DAGVTQSPTHLIKTRGQQVTLRCSPKSGHDTVSWYQQALGQGPQFIFQYYEEEERQRGNFPDRFSGHQFPNYSSELNVNALLLGDSALYLCASSLGGGYEQYFGPGTRLTVT.

Notes on this clone: Other DNA sequences in this specimen translate into the identical CDR3. This chain links TRBV7-9 with TRBJ2-7; D might be TRBD1 (7 bases). The CDR3 extends over 12 amino acids. The V and J ends lost 5 bases and 4 bases respectively, with 9 bases between them. The V gene's germline CDR1 is SEHNR and CDR2 FQNEAQ (reference sequence). The CDR3, as DNA: TGTGCCAGCAGCCCAGGGGGGTACGAGCAGTACTTC. This sequence encodes CASSPGGYEQYF.

This sequence joins TRBV9 and TRBJ2-7; D remains ambiguous. The CDR3 is 16 residues long. Trimming left V 4 bases short and J 1 base short, with 18 bases between. CDR1 is SGDLS and CDR2 is YYNGEE in the germline V gene. The CDR3 sequence: CASSPIGRSASYEQYF. In DNA, the CDR3 is TGTGCCAGCAGCCCTATAGGACGGAGTGCGTCCTACGAGCAGTACTTC.

The chain is built from TRBV25-1 and TRBJ2-5; no reliable D call. The CDR3 runs to 13 residues. Germline CDR1 MGHDK, CDR2 SYGVNS. The V gene lost 3 bases and the J gene lost 2 bases, with 7 bases spanning the gap. The CDR3 DNA is TGTGCCAGCAGTGAGGGGTGGCAAGAGACCCAGTACTTC. It encodes CASSEGWQETQYF. Filled out from reference TRBV25-1 and TRBJ2-5, the complete variable domain reads EADIYQTPRYLVIGTGKKITLECSQTMGHDKMYWYQQDPGMELHLIHYSYGVNSTEKGDLSSESTVSRIRTEHFPLTLESARPSHTSQYLCASSEGWQETQYFGPGTRLLVL.

This CDR3 reads CASYRLKSPPASQYF. CDR3 nucleotide sequence: TGTGCCAGCTACCGGCTTAAGAGCCCCCCCGCCTCGCAGTATTTT. The V gene is TRBV2, the J gene TRBJ2-3; no clear D. From germline, CDR1 is SNHLY and CDR2 FYNNEI. The length of the CDR3 is 15 residues. V was shortened by 8 bases and J by 10 bases, with 25 bases between the two germline ends.

This chain connects TRBV28 to TRBJ2-7; 8 bases are shared with TRBD2. From germline, CDR1 is MDHEN and CDR2 SYDVKM. The CDR3 consists of 16 residues. V shed 5 bases and J 4 bases; nucleotides not matched to a gene: 13. This CDR3 is CASSEGLARLAYEQYF. Here the CDR3 DNA reads TGTGCCAGCAGTGAAGGACTAGCCCGCCTGGCGTACGAGCAGTACTTC.

This chain links TRBV7-2 with TRBJ2-3; 8 bases are shared with TRBD2. Germline CDR1 SGHTA, CDR2 FQGNSA. The CDR3 length is 18 residues. V gave up 3 bases and J gave up 2 bases; unmatched junction bases: 13. The CDR3 sequence: CASSFDPGLGIHTDTQYF. CDR3 nucleotides: TGTGCCAGCAGCTTCGACCCGGGACTAGGAATCCACACAGATACGCAGTATTTT.

The genes are TRBV15 and TRBJ2-2; D not resolved. V gave up 1 base and J gave up 7 bases, with 7 bases separating them. This CDR3 is 13 amino acids long. CDR1 and CDR2 (germline): LNHNV, YYDKDF (reference sequence). CDR3 residues: CATSRVGVGELFF. The CDR3 DNA follows: TGTGCCACCAGCAGAGTGGGCGTCGGGGAGCTGTTTTTT.

The genes are TRBV6-5 and TRBJ1-2; D perhaps matches TRBD1 (5 bases). From germline, CDR1 is MNHEY and CDR2 SVGAGI. V lost 5 bases and J 0 bases, leaving 13 bases between the germline ends. CDR3 length equals 15 residues. The chain's CDR3 is CASSPRQSTNYGYTF. The CDR3 nucleotides are TGTGCCAGCAGTCCCAGACAGAGCACTAACTATGGCTACACCTTC.

This chain links TRBV11-2 with TRBJ2-3, with D perhaps being TRBD1 or TRBD2 (5 bases each). From germline, CDR1 is SGHAT and CDR2 FQNNGV. Between the trimmed V and J ends, which lost 1 base and 0 bases, there was a span of 8 bases. This CDR3 comprises 15 residues. The CDR3 sequence is CASSLGGSSTDTQYF. DNA for the CDR3: TGTGCCAGCAGCTTAGGGGGGTCTAGCACAGATACGCAGTATTTT.

This clone was counted a few times. The chain joins TRBV29-1 to TRBJ1-1, with a weak D call TRBD1 (6 bases). The germline V gene has CDR1 SQVTM and CDR2 ANQGSEA. V was trimmed by 4 bases and J by 4 bases, leaving 10 bases between them. The CDR3 is 12 amino acids. This CDR3 is CSVGPGATEAFF. The CDR3 bases are TGCAGCGTTGGGCCAGGGGCCACTGAAGCTTTCTTT.

The V call is TRBV19, the J call TRBJ2-7; 11 positions agree with TRBD1. The V segment lost 5 bases and the J segment 0 bases; nucleotides outside the gene matches: 3. The CDR3 is 15 residues long. Germline V gene sequence: CDR1 LNHDA, CDR2 SQIVND (reference sequence). The CDR3 region has the DNA TGTGCCAGTAGTTTCGGACAGGGGGCCTCCTACGAGCAGTACTTC. It codes for CASSFGQGASYEQYF.

The chain joins TRBV7-9 to TRBJ2-7, with no clear D. With 6 bases removed from V and 3 bases from J, the gap between germline ends came to 15 bases. The CDR3 is 14 residues long. Germline V gene lookup returns CDR1 SEHNR and CDR2 FQNEAQ (reference sequence). The DNA for the CDR3 is TGTGCCAGCAGGGGATATACTCCCTTCTACGAGCAGTACTTC. Translated, it gives CASRGYTPFYEQYF.

This sequence joins TRBV27 and TRBJ2-7, with D possibly being TRBD2 (6 bases). CDR1 and CDR2 (germline): MNHEY, SMNVEV (reference sequence). V dropped 6 bases and J dropped 3 bases, with 12 bases sitting between them. CDR3 size: 13 residues. CDR3 sequence reads: CASRGTGYYEQYF. For the CDR3, the DNA is TGTGCCAGCAGAGGGACTGGCTACTACGAGCAGTACTTC.

The V call is TRBV11-2, the J call TRBJ2-7; 10 nucleotides line up with TRBD1. J gave up 4 bases and V 5 bases, and 11 bases lay outside the gene matches. The germline V gene encodes CDR1 SGHAT and CDR2 FQNNGV. The CDR3 runs 16 residues. CDR3: CASSRDSGQGIYEQYF. The CDR3 DNA reads as TGTGCCAGCAGCCGGGACTCGGGACAGGGGATTTACGAGCAGTACTTC.

This chain links TRBV28 with TRBJ2-1; D is unresolved. The germline gives CDR1 MDHEN, CDR2 SYDVKM. This CDR3 contains 11 residues. V was cut by 5 bases and J by 7 bases, with 6 bases left in between. The CDR3 DNA sequence: TGTGCCAGCAGTAATGCTAATGAGCAGTTCTTC. Amino acids: CASSNANEQFF. Using reference TRBV28 and TRBJ2-1 for the parts outside the CDR3, the full variable domain is DVKVTQSSRYLVKRTGEKVFLECVQDMDHENMFWYRQDPGLGLRLIYFSYDVKMKEKGDIPEGYSVSREKKERFSLILESASTNQTSMYLCASSNANEQFFGPGTRLTVL.